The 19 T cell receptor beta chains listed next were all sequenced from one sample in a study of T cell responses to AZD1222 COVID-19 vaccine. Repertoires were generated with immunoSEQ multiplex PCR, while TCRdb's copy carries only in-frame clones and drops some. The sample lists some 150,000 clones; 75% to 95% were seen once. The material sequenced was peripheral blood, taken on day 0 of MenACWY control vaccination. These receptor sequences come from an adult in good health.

The CDR3 sequence: CASSFGQGIEQPQHF. The CDR3 DNA reads as TGCGCCAGCAGCTTCGGACAGGGCATTGAACAGCCCCAGCATTTT. This rearrangement joins TRBV4-1 to TRBJ1-5; 8 bases are a match to TRBD1. CDR3 length: 15 residues. The germline CDR1 and CDR2 sequences are MGHRA and YSYEKL. V shed 5 bases and J 7 bases; nucleotides not matched to a gene: 10.

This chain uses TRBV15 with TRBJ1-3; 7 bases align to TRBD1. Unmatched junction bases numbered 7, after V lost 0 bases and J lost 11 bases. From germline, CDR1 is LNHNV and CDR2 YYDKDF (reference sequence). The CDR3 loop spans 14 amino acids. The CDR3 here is CATSRDRLGGAIYF. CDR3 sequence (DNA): TGTGCCACCAGCAGAGATCGGTTAGGGGGCGCCATATATTTT.

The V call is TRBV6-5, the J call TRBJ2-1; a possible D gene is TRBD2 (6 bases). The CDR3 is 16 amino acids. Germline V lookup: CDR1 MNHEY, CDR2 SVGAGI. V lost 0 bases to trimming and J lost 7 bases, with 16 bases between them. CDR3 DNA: TGTGCCAGCAGTTACTCGGTCGGGAGAAGATGGAATGAGCAGTTCTTC. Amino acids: CASSYSVGRRWNEQFF.

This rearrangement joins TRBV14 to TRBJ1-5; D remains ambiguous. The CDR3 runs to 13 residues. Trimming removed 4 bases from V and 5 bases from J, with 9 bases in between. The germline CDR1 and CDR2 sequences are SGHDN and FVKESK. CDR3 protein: CASSPYGDQPQHF. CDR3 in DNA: TGTGCCAGCAGCCCCTACGGCGATCAGCCCCAGCATTTT.

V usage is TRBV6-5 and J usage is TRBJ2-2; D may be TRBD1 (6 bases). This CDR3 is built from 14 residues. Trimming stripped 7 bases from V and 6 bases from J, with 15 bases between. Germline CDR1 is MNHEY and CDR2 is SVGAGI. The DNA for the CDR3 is TGTGCCAGCACGGTGGGACAAGTATCCGGGGAGCTGTTTTTT. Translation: CASTVGQVSGELFF.

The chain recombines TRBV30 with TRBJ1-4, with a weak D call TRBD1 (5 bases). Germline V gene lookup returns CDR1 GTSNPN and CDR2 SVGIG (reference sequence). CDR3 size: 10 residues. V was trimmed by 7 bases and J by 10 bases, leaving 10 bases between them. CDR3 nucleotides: TGTGCCTTCGGGGGGGGAAAACTGTTTTTT. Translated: CAFGGGKLFF.

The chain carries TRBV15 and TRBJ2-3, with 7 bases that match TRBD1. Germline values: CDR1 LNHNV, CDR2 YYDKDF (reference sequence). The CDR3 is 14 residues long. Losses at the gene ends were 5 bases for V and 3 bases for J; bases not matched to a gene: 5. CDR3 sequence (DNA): TGTGCCACCAGCGAGGACAGGAGAACAGATACGCAGTATTTT. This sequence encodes CATSEDRRTDTQYF. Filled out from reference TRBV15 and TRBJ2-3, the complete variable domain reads DAMVIQNPRYQVTQFGKPVTLSCSQTLNHNVMYWYQQKSSQAPKLLFHYYDKDFNNEADTPDNFQSRRPNTSFCFLDIRSPGLGDTAMYLCATSEDRRTDTQYFGPGTRLTVL.

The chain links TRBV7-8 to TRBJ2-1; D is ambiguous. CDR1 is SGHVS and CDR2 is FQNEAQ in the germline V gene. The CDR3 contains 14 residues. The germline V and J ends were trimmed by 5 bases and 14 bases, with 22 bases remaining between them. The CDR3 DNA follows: TGTGCCAGCAGCCCTATTTCGGGCGGCCCATTGGAGTTCTTC. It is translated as CASSPISGGPLEFF.

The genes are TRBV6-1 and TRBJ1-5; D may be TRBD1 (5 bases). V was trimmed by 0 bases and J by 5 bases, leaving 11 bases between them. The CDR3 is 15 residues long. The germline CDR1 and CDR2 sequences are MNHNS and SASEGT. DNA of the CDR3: TGTGCCAGCAGTGAAGCGGGGACTTACTATCAGCCCCAGCATTTT. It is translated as CASSEAGTYYQPQHF.

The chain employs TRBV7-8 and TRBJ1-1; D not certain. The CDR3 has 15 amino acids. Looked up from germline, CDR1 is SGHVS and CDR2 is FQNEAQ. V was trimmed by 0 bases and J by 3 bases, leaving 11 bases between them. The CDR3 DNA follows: TGTGCCAGCAGCTTAGCTCAGATGGGTTACACTGAAGCTTTCTTT. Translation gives CASSLAQMGYTEAFF.

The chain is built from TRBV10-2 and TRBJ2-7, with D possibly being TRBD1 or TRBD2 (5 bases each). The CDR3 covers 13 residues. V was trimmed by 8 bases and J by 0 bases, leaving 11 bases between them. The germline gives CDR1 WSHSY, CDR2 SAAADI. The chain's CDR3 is CASGWGISYEQYF. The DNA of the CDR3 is TGCGCCAGCGGATGGGGGATCTCCTACGAGCAGTACTTC.

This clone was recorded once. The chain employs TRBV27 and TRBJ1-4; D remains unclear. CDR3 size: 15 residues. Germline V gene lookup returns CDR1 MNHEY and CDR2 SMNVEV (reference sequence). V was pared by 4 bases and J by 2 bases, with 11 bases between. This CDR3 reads CASSSSIGTNEKLFF. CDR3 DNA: TGTGCCAGCAGTTCCTCCATTGGGACTAATGAAAAACTGTTTTTT.

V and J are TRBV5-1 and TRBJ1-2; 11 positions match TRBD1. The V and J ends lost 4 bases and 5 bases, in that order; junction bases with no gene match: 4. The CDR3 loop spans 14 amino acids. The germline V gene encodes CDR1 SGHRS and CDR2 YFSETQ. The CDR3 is CASSTRDRGYGYTF. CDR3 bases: TGCGCCAGCAGCACCCGGGACAGGGGGTATGGCTACACCTTC. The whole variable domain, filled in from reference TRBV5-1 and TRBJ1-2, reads KAGVTQTPRYLIKTRGQQVTLSCSPISGHRSVSWYQQTPGQGLQFLFEYFSETQRNKGNFPGRFSGRQFSNSRSEMNVSTLELGDSALYLCASSTRDRGYGYTFGSGTRLTVV.

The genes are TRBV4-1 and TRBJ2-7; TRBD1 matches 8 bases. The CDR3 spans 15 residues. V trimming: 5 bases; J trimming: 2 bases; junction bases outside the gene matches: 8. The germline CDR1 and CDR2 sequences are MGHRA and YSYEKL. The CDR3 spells CASSATGVVAYEQYF. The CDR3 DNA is TGCGCCAGCAGCGCGACAGGGGTGGTCGCCTACGAGCAGTACTTC.

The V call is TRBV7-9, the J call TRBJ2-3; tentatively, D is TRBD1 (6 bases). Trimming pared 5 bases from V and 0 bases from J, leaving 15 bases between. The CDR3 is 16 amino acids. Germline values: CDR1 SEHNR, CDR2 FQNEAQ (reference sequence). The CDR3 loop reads CASSTPRQDSTDTQYF. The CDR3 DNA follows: TGTGCCAGCAGCACCCCCCGACAGGATAGCACAGATACGCAGTATTTT.

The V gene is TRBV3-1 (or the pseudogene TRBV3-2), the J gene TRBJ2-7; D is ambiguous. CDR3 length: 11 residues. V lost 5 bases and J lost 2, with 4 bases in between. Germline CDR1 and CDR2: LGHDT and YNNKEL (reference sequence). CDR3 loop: CASSATYEQYF. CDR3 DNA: TGTGCCAGCAGCGCGACCTACGAGCAGTACTTC.

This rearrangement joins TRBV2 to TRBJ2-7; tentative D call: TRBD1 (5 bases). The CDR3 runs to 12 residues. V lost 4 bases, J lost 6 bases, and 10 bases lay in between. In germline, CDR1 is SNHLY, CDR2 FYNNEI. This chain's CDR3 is CASSVLQVEQYF. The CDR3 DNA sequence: TGTGCCAGCAGTGTATTACAGGTCGAGCAGTACTTC.

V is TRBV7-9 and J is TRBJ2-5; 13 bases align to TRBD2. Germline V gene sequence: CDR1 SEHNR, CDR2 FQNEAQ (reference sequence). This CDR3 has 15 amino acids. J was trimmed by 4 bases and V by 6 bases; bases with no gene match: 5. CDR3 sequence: CASSRTSGSLETQYF. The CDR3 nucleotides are TGTGCCAGCAGTAGGACTAGCGGGAGCCTAGAGACCCAGTACTTC.

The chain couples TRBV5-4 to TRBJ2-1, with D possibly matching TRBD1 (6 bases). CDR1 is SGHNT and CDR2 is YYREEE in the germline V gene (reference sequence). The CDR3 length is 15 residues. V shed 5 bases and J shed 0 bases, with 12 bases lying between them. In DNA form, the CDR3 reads TGTGCCAGCAGACAAGACAGGAACTCCTACAATGAGCAGTTCTTC. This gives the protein CASRQDRNSYNEQFF.